The 15 T cell receptor beta chains below all came from one sample that was sequenced in a study of persistence of HIV-infected CD4 T cells. The immunoSEQ assay was version 4, run in survey mode. The protocol was immunoSEQ multiplex PCR, while the TCRdb copy is restricted to in-frame clones and leaves out a portion. The table shows roughly 64,000 clones, with about 77% occurring only once. These receptors have no known antigen. The stimulus was an HIV-1 Gag 15-mer peptide pool, 0.8 to 1 ug/peptide/mL. CD40L-negative CD69-negative CD45RO-high memory CD4+ T cells were sorted as populations depleted of antigen-responding cells. The material was CD4+ T cells sorted from PBMCs after roughly 18-hour stimulation, obtained from a patient who received antiretroviral therapy. Receptors originate from an adult man with HIV who was CMV-seropositive.

The rearrangement links TRBV27 to TRBJ1-2, with 8 bases that match TRBD1. Germline trimming cut 3 bases from V and 5 bases from J; bases unmatched to any gene: 5. CDR3 length: 14 residues. Germline loops: CDR1 MNHEY, CDR2 SMNVEV (reference sequence). CDR3 DNA sequence: TGTGCCAGCAGTTTGGGGGGACAGGTTTATGGCTACACCTTC. It yields the protein CASSLGGQVYGYTF.

This clone was found a few times. The chain combines TRBV18 with TRBJ1-5, with 9 bases lining up with TRBD1. The CDR3 length is 16 residues. V was clipped by 4 bases and J by 3 bases; unmatched bases: 7. Germline-derived CDR1 and CDR2 are KGHSH and LQKENI. CDR3 sequence: CASSQGQGGINQPQHF. CDR3 DNA sequence: TGTGCCAGCTCACAGGGACAGGGAGGGATCAATCAGCCCCAGCATTTT.

This clone showed up many times. CDR3 in amino acids: CASSLDARGLGTEAFF. The CDR3 nucleotides read TGCGCCAGCAGCTTGGATGCCAGGGGGCTGGGGACTGAAGCTTTCTTT. This rearrangement joins TRBV5-1 to TRBJ1-1; the match to TRBD1 covers 8 bases. V shed 0 bases, J shed 5 bases, and the junction held 9 bases outside the gene matches. This CDR3 comprises 16 residues. The germline gives CDR1 SGHRS, CDR2 YFSETQ.

The sample holds a few counts of this clone. The CDR3 DNA is TGTGCCAGTACCCTCGACCATTCACACAATGAGCAGTTCTTC. Amino acid sequence: CASTLDHSHNEQFF. This chain connects TRBV19 to TRBJ2-1; D is undetermined. V was cut by 7 bases and J by 5 bases, with 15 bases left in between. Germline CDR1 LNHDA, CDR2 SQIVND (reference sequence). The CDR3 has 14 residues.

The gene calls are TRBV29-1 and TRBJ2-1, with D maybe TRBD1 (5 bases). V was shortened by 2 bases and J by 6 bases, with 8 bases between the two germline ends. Per germline, CDR1 SQVTM and CDR2 ANQGSEA. The CDR3 covers 12 residues. CDR3 bases: TGCAGCGTTGAATGGGGCCCCAATGAGCAGTTCTTC. It yields the protein CSVEWGPNEQFF.

The chain employs TRBV19 and TRBJ2-7; D perhaps matches TRBD2 (6 bases). The CDR3 runs to 13 residues. Germline V gives CDR1 LNHDA, CDR2 SQIVND (reference sequence). Trimming left V 1 base short and J 4 bases short, with 8 bases between. The CDR3 nucleotides are TGTGCCAGTAGTATAGGGGGAGGATACGAGCAGTACTTC. It specifies CASSIGGGYEQYF.

The J gene is TRBJ1-3, the V gene TRBV18; a possible D gene is TRBD1 (6 bases). CDR3 size: 17 residues. The V end lost 0 bases, the J end lost 0 bases, and 12 bases lay between the germline ends. The germline CDR1 and CDR2 sequences are KGHSH and LQKENI. The CDR3 reads CASSPPWQGRSGNTIYF. The DNA for the CDR3 is TGTGCCAGCTCACCACCGTGGCAGGGGCGCTCTGGAAACACCATATATTTT.

CDR3 residues: CASSLDGVREAFF. The CDR3 bases are TGTGCCAGCAGTTTGGACGGGGTTCGGGAAGCTTTCTTT. The chain uses TRBV27 and TRBJ1-1; D is ambiguous. The germline gives CDR1 MNHEY, CDR2 SMNVEV (reference sequence). V was clipped by 3 bases and J by 8 bases, with 13 bases between them. The CDR3 covers 13 residues.

The chain combines TRBV10-3 with TRBJ2-2, with 8 bases fitting TRBD1. J was trimmed by 2 bases and V by 6 bases; bases with no gene match: 5. The CDR3 covers 15 residues. Germline V gene data show CDR1 as ENHRY and CDR2 as SYGVKD. CDR3 loop: CAIRAGQANTGELFF. CDR3 sequence (DNA): TGTGCCATCAGGGCGGGACAGGCTAACACCGGGGAGCTGTTTTTT.

The chain links TRBV2 to TRBJ1-2, with D maybe TRBD1 (5 bases). Trimming took off 6 bases at V and 4 bases at J, with 18 bases between the two ends. CDR1 and CDR2 from the germline V gene are SNHLY and FYNNEI. The CDR3 contains 15 residues. The chain's CDR3 is CASSLGRGVGYGYTF. For the CDR3, the DNA is TGTGCCAGCAGCCTGGGGCGAGGTGTGGGCTATGGCTACACCTTC.

This clone was observed a handful of times. The rearrangement joins TRBV5-6 to TRBJ1-2, with TRBD1 as a possible D gene (5 bases). Germline V gene sequence: CDR1 SGHDT, CDR2 YYEEEE. V gave up 4 bases and J gave up 4 bases, with 17 bases separating them. The CDR3 covers 15 residues. CDR3 region: CASSPGTANLYGYTF. The CDR3 nucleotides read TGTGCCAGCAGCCCCGGGACGGCAAACCTCTATGGCTACACCTTC.

This clone was counted between two and nine times. The V call is TRBV7-8, the J call TRBJ1-5; D is uncertain. Trimming took off 5 bases at V and 5 bases at J, with 10 bases between the two ends. The CDR3 has 13 residues. Germline values: CDR1 SGHVS, CDR2 FQNEAQ. CDR3 in DNA: TGTGCCAGCAGCCCCCCGGGAGATCAGCCCCAGCATTTT. Amino acids: CASSPPGDQPQHF.

The V gene is TRBV7-9, the J gene TRBJ1-2; TRBD1 matches 12 bases. The CDR3 is made up of 14 amino acids. CDR1 and CDR2 from the germline V gene are SEHNR and FQNEAQ (reference sequence). V shed 5 bases and J 7 bases; nucleotides not matched to a gene: 5. Written as DNA, the CDR3 is TGTGCCAGCAGCCCTGGGACAGGGGGCGTTGGCTACACCTTC. Translating gives CASSPGTGGVGYTF.

The CDR3 nucleotides are TGTGCCACCAGTCGCGGGACAGGAGGGTATTTTAAGCAGTACTTC. This translates into CATSRGTGGYFKQYF. The J gene is TRBJ2-7, the V gene TRBV24-1, with 8 bases lining up with TRBD1. The CDR3 extends over 15 amino acids. The germline CDR1 and CDR2 sequences are KGHDR and SFDVKD. V lost 6 bases to trimming and J lost 8 bases; unmatched junction nucleotides: 14.

This chain uses TRBV7-8 with TRBJ2-7; 7 positions agree with TRBD2. The V gene's germline CDR1 is SGHVS and CDR2 FQNEAQ. V shed 5 bases and J 5 bases; nucleotides not matched to a gene: 12. CDR3 length: 15 residues. For the CDR3, the DNA is TGTGCCAGCAGCCTCCGGGCCCCGGGGGGTCACGAGCAGTACTTC. As protein: CASSLRAPGGHEQYF.